This T cell receptor (beta chain) was recorded in a study of control samples from healthy donors and cancer patients. In germline, CDR1 is SQVTM, CDR2 ANQGSEA. V was cut by 3 bases and J by 7 bases, with 10 bases left in between. This CDR3 is 12 amino acids long. Libraries were prepared by immunoSEQ multiplex PCR; TCRdb keeps only in-frame clonotypes and omits some of them. The data show some 140,000 clones, with roughly 92% seen just once and around 11% held by the top ten. The sequenced sample was blood. The rearrangement joins TRBV29-1 to TRBJ2-1; no definite D call. The sequence derives from a man aged 25 to 40 in good health. The CDR3: CSVDPQRNEQFF. CDR3 sequence (DNA): TGCAGCGTTGATCCACAGAGGAATGAGCAGTTCTTC.